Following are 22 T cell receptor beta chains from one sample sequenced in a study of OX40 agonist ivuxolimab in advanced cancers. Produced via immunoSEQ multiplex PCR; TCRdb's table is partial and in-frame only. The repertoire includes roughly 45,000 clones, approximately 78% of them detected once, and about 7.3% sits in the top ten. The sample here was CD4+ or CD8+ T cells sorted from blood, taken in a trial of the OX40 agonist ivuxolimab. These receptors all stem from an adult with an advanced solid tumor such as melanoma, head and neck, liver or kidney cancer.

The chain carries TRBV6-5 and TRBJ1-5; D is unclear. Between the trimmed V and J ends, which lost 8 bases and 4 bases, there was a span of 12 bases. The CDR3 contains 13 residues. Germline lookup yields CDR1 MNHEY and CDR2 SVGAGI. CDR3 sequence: CASSGRVNQPQHF. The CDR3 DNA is TGTGCCAGCTCTGGCAGAGTAAATCAGCCCCAGCATTTT.

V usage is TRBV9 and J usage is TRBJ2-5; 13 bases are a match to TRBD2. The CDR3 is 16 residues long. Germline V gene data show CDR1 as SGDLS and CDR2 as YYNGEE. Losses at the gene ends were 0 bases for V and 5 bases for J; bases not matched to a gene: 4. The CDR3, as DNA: TGTGCCAGCAGCGTAGGAGGGACTAGCGGGACGGAGACCCAGTACTTC. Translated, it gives CASSVGGTSGTETQYF.

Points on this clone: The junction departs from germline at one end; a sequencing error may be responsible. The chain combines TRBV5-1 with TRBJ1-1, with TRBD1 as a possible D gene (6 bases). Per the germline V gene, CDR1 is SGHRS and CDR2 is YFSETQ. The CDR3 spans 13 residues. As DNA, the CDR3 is TGCGCCAGCAGCTTGCGAGGGGGGACTGAAGTTTTCTTT. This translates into CASSLRGGTEVFF.

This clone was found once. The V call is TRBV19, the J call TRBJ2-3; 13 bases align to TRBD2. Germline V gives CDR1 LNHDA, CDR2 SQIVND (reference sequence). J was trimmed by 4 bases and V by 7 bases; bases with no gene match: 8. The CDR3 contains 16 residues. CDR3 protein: CASKRTSGSEPDTQYF. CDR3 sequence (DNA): TGTGCCAGTAAGAGGACTAGCGGGAGTGAGCCAGATACGCAGTATTTT.

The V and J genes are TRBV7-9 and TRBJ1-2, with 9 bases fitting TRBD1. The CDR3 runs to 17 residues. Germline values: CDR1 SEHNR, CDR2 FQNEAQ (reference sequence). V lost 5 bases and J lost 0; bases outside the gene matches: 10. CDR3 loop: CASSATGGPLANYGYTF. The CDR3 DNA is TGTGCCAGCAGCGCGACAGGGGGTCCGTTAGCTAACTATGGCTACACCTTC.

CDR3 in DNA: TGTGCCAGCAGCTTCACGGGAGGGGGCGGGGAGACCCAGTACTTC. This sequence encodes CASSFTGGGGETQYF. This chain links TRBV5-6 with TRBJ2-5; TRBD2 might be the D (8 bases). CDR3 length: 15 amino acids. Germline loops: CDR1 SGHDT, CDR2 YYEEEE. The ends were cut back, 2 bases at V and 5 bases at J, with 16 bases in the middle.

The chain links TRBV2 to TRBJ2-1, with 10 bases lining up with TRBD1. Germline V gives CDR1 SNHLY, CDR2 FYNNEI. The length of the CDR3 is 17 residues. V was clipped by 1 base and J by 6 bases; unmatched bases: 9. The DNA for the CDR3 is TGTGCCAGCAGTGAAGAGGTGGGACAGGGGATTGCCAATGAGCAGTTCTTC. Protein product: CASSEEVGQGIANEQFF.

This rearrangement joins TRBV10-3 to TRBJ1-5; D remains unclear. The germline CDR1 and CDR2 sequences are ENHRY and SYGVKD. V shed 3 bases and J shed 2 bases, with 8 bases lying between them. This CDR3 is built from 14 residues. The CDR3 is CAISDTWGNQPQHF. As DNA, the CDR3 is TGTGCCATCAGTGACACCTGGGGCAATCAGCCCCAGCATTTT.

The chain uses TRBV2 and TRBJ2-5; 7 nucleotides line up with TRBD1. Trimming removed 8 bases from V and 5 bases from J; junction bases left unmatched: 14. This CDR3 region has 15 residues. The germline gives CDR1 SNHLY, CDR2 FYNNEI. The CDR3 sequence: CASCRDSQILETQYF. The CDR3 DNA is TGTGCCAGCTGTCGGGACAGCCAAATTCTTGAGACCCAGTACTTC.

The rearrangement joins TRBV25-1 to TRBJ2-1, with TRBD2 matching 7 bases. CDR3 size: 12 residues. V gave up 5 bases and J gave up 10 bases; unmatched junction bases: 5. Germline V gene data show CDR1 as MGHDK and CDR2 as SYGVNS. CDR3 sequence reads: CASSRLAFEQFF. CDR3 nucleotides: TGTGCCAGCAGTAGACTAGCTTTCGAGCAGTTCTTC.

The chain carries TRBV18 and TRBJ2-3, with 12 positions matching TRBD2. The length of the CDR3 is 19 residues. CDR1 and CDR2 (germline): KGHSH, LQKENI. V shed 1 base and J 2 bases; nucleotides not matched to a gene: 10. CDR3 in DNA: TGTGCCAGCTCACCACAGTTACTAGCGGGAGGTTCCACCACAGATACGCAGTATTTT. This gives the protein CASSPQLLAGGSTTDTQYF.

CDR3 sequence: CASSIRGLGSSYNEQFF. The CDR3 DNA reads as TGTGCCAGTAGTATAAGGGGACTAGGGAGCTCCTACAATGAGCAGTTCTTC. The chain uses TRBV19 and TRBJ2-1; TRBD2 matches 8 bases. CDR3 length: 17 amino acids. Trimming cost V 2 bases and J 0 bases; bases outside gene matches: 6. Germline CDR1 and CDR2: LNHDA and SQIVND (reference sequence).

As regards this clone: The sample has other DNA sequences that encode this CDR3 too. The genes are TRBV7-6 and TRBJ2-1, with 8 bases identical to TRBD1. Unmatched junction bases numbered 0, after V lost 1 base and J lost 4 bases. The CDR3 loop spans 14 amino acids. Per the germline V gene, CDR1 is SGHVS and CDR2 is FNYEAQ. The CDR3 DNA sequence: TGTGCCAGCAGCTTAGGGACAGGGTACAATGAGCAGTTCTTC. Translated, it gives CASSLGTGYNEQFF.

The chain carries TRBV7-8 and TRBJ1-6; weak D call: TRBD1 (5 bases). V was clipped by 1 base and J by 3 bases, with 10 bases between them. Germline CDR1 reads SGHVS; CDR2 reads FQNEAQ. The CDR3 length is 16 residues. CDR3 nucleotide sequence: TGTGCCAGCAGCTTAGGTGGGGCCGGCTATAATTCACCCCTCCACTTT. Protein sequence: CASSLGGAGYNSPLHF.

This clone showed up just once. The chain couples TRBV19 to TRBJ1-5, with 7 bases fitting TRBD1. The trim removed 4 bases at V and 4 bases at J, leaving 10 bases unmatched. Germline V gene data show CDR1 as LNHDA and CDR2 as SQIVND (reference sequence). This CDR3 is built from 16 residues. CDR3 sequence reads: CASSTLEGTENQPQHF. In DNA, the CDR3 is TGTGCCAGTAGTACTCTCGAAGGGACAGAGAATCAGCCCCAGCATTTT. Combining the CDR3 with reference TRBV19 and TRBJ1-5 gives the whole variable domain DGGITQSPKYLFRKEGQNVTLSCEQNLNHDAMYWYRQDPGQGLRLIYYSQIVNDFQKGDIAEGYSVSREKKESFPLTVTSAQKNPTAFYLCASSTLEGTENQPQHFGDGTRLSIL.

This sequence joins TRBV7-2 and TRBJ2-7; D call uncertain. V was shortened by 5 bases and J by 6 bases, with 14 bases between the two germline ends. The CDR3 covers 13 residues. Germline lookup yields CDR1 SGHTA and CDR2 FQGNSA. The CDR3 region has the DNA TGTGCCAGCAGCCCCTCCGGCCCGGTCGAGCAGTACTTC. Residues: CASSPSGPVEQYF.

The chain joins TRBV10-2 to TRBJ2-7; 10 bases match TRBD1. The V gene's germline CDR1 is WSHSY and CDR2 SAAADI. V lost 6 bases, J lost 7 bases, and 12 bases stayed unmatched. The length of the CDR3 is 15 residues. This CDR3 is CASRINQDRGGEQYF. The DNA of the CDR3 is TGCGCCAGCAGAATAAACCAGGACAGGGGGGGTGAGCAGTACTTC.

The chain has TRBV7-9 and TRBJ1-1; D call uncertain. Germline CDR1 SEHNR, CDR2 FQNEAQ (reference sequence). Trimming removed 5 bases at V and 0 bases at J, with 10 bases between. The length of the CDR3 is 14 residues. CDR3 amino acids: CASSASSLNTEAFF. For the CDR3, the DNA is TGTGCCAGCAGCGCATCCAGCCTGAACACTGAAGCTTTCTTT.

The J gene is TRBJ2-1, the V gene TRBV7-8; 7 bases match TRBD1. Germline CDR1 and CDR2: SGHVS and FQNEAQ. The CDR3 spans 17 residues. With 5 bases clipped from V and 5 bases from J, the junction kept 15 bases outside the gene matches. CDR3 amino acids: CASSERRRTGTNNEQFF. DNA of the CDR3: TGTGCCAGCAGCGAACGTAGAAGGACAGGCACGAACAATGAGCAGTTCTTC.

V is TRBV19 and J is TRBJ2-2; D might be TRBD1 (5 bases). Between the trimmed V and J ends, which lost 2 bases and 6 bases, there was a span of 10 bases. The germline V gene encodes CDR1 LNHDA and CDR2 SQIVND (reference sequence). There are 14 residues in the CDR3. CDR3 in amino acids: CASSINRWAGELFF. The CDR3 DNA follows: TGTGCCAGTAGTATAAACAGGTGGGCCGGGGAGCTGTTTTTT. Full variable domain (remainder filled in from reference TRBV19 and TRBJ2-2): DGGITQSPKYLFRKEGQNVTLSCEQNLNHDAMYWYRQDPGQGLRLIYYSQIVNDFQKGDIAEGYSVSREKKESFPLTVTSAQKNPTAFYLCASSINRWAGELFFGEGSRLTVL.

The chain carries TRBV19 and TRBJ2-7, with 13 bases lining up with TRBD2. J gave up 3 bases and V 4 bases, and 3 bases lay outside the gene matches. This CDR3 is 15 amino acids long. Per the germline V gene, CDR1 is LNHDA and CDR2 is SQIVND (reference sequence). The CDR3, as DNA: TGTGCCAGTAGTAAATGGACTAGCGGGAGCTACGAGCAGTACTTC. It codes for CASSKWTSGSYEQYF.

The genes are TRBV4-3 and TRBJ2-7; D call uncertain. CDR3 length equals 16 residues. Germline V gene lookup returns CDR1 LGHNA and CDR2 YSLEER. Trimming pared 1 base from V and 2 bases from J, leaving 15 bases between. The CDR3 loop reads CASSQVRQATTYEQYF. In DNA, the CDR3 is TGCGCCAGCAGCCAAGTCCGGCAGGCCACAACCTACGAGCAGTACTTC.